This is a list of T cell receptor beta chains from one sample in a study of technical replicates of blood from several donors. The assay was immunoSEQ multiplex PCR, and TCRdb's table has in-frame clones only and misses some. The table has around 90,000 clones, 85% to 95% seen once. The specimen was T cells isolated from PBMCs. These receptors were obtained from a human donor in good health. Each CDR3 is given with its conserved first and last residue. Each record gives: J gene, V gene, D gene, clone size, CDR3 protein, CDR3 DNA. The D gene is left open where the match is weak. Clone size, where shown, is once, few, many, or a class for clones that have expanded.

j_call: TRBJ2-3
v_call: TRBV5-1
d_call: TRBD2
clone_size: .
cdr3_aa: CASSLVRAGEDTQYF
cdr3_nt: TGCGCCAGCAGCTTGGTTCGAGCGGGAGAAGATACGCAGTATTTT

j_call: TRBJ1-2
v_call: TRBV7-9
d_call: TRBD1
clone_size: .
cdr3_aa: CASSETGDYGYTF
cdr3_nt: TGTGCCAGCAGCGAAACAGGGGACTATGGCTACACCTTC

j_call: TRBJ1-2
v_call: TRBV6-5
d_call: .
clone_size: .
cdr3_aa: CASSYSETVYGYTF
cdr3_nt: TGTGCCAGCAGTTACTCGGAGACGGTCTATGGCTACACCTTC

j_call: TRBJ2-7
v_call: TRBV7-2
d_call: TRBD2
clone_size: .
cdr3_aa: CASSGQAGGGYEQYF
cdr3_nt: TGTGCCAGCAGCGGACAAGCGGGAGGTGGCTACGAGCAGTACTTC

j_call: TRBJ2-1
v_call: TRBV6-5
d_call: TRBD2
clone_size: .
cdr3_aa: CATGRSGLQFF
cdr3_nt: TGTGCCACCGGGAGGAGCGGTCTCCAATTCTTC

j_call: TRBJ2-1
v_call: TRBV7-3
d_call: TRBD2
clone_size: .
cdr3_aa: CASSLSRGRDEQFF
cdr3_nt: TGTGCCAGCAGCTTAAGTCGCGGGAGGGATGAGCAGTTCTTC

j_call: TRBJ1-3
v_call: TRBV5-6
d_call: TRBD1
clone_size: .
cdr3_aa: CASSLTGVGNTIYF
cdr3_nt: TGTGCCAGCAGCTTGACAGGGGTGGGAAACACCATATATTTT

j_call: TRBJ1-4
v_call: TRBV28
d_call: TRBD1
clone_size: .
cdr3_aa: CASSNPGQHNEKLFF
cdr3_nt: TGTGCCAGCAGCAACCCGGGACAGCATAATGAAAAACTGTTTTTT

j_call: TRBJ2-2
v_call: TRBV19
d_call: TRBD2
clone_size: .
cdr3_aa: CASSIDREGTGELFF
cdr3_nt: TGTGCCAGTAGTATAGACAGGGAGGGCACCGGGGAGCTGTTTTTT

j_call: TRBJ1-4
v_call: TRBV4-1
d_call: TRBD1
clone_size: .
cdr3_aa: CASSQARQGVDEKLFF
cdr3_nt: TGCGCCAGCAGCCAGGCTAGACAGGGGGTAGATGAAAAACTGTTTTTT

j_call: TRBJ1-3
v_call: TRBV6-5
d_call: .
clone_size: .
cdr3_aa: CASSYTRRTGNTIYF
cdr3_nt: TGTGCCAGCAGTTACACGAGGAGAACTGGAAACACCATATATTTT

j_call: TRBJ1-5
v_call: TRBV28
d_call: TRBD1
clone_size: few
cdr3_aa: CASRADRLYQPQHF
cdr3_nt: TGTGCCAGCAGGGCGGACAGGCTTTATCAGCCCCAGCATTTT

j_call: TRBJ2-1
v_call: TRBV15
d_call: TRBD2
clone_size: .
cdr3_aa: CATSRAGTERFLAGARPGEQFF
cdr3_nt: TGTGCCACCAGCAGAGCGGGAACAGAGAGATTCCTAGCGGGAGCCCGACCCGGTGAGCAGTTCTTC

j_call: TRBJ1-5
v_call: TRBV7-2
d_call: .
clone_size: .
cdr3_aa: CASSLAAGPQHF
cdr3_nt: TGTGCCAGCAGCTTAGCGGCAGGGCCCCAGCATTTT